One sample yielded the 30 T cell receptor beta chains listed below, sequenced in a study of shared clonotypes between healthy human individuals. The assay was immunoSEQ multiplex PCR, and TCRdb's table has in-frame clones only and misses some. Of some 2 million clones in the sample, approximately 95% were seen once. CD45RO-negative, CCR7-selected cells formed the naive CD8 fraction, which excluded terminally differentiated effector memory CD45RA+ cells. The specimen sequenced was naive CD8+ T cells sorted from blood. These receptors were taken from a man between 18 and 35 years old in good health.

CDR3 bases: TGTGCCAGCAGCTTTACGAATTCACCCCTCCACTTT. Residues: CASSFTNSPLHF. The chain carries TRBV7-9 and TRBJ1-6, with D unresolved. V lost 3 bases, J lost 7 bases, and 4 bases lay in between. The CDR3 totals 12 residues. Germline CDR1 and CDR2: SEHNR and FQNEAQ (reference sequence).

The chain uses TRBV6-1 and TRBJ1-4; tentatively, D is TRBD1 (5 bases). The CDR3 has 13 residues. Germline loops: CDR1 MNHNS, CDR2 SASEGT. V was shortened by 8 bases and J by 4 bases, with 11 bases between the two germline ends. CDR3 sequence: CASRAGNNEKLFF. The CDR3 region has the DNA TGTGCCAGCCGGGCAGGGAATAATGAAAAACTGTTTTTT.

CDR3: CASLDRDYNEQFF. For the CDR3, the DNA is TGTGCCAGCCTTGACAGAGACTACAATGAGCAGTTCTTC. This chain joins TRBV27 and TRBJ2-1; weak D call: TRBD1 (5 bases). Germline V gives CDR1 MNHEY, CDR2 SMNVEV (reference sequence). Trimming stripped 8 bases from V and 3 bases from J, with 11 bases between. This CDR3 has 13 residues.

The CDR3 region is CASSQEGTGRQETQYF. CDR3 sequence (DNA): TGCGCCAGCAGCCAAGAGGGTACAGGGAGACAAGAGACCCAGTACTTC. The chain joins TRBV4-3 to TRBJ2-5; possibly TRBD1 for D (6 bases). Trimming cost V 0 bases and J 2 bases, with 13 bases left between them. This CDR3 contains 16 residues. The V gene's germline CDR1 is LGHNA and CDR2 YSLEER.

CDR3 residues: CAAGGRSSYEQYF. In nucleotides, the CDR3 is TGTGCAGCCGGGGGAAGAAGCTCCTACGAGCAGTACTTC. The genes are TRBV19 and TRBJ2-7; maybe TRBD2 (6 bases). Germline V gene lookup returns CDR1 LNHDA and CDR2 SQIVND (reference sequence). The CDR3 consists of 13 residues.

Written as DNA, the CDR3 is TGTGCCAGCAGCCTTTGGTCACAGGTATGGAGTGGCGAGCAGTACTTC. Its translation: CASSLWSQVWSGEQYF. This chain uses TRBV5-6 with TRBJ2-7; tentative D call: TRBD1 (5 bases). The CDR3 runs to 16 residues. Germline V gene data show CDR1 as SGHDT and CDR2 as YYEEEE. V was shortened by 4 bases and J by 6 bases, with 23 bases between the two germline ends.

This clone has a single count. The chain uses TRBV27 and TRBJ2-7; 8 bases agree with TRBD2. Germline CDR1 MNHEY, CDR2 SMNVEV (reference sequence). The V gene end was trimmed by 4 bases and the J gene end by 4 bases; junction bases not matched to a gene: 6. The CDR3 is made up of 14 amino acids. The CDR3 loop is CASSWAGTRYEQYF. CDR3 nucleotide sequence: TGTGCCAGCAGTTGGGCAGGGACTAGGTACGAGCAGTACTTC.

The rearrangement joins TRBV16 to TRBJ2-1; 8 nucleotides match TRBD2. The CDR3 runs to 16 residues. The junction had 11 bases not matched to a gene; V was cut back by 3 bases and J by 7 bases. Germline values: CDR1 KGHSY, CDR2 FQNENV. This CDR3 reads CASSHRLASGFNEQFF. In DNA form, the CDR3 reads TGTGCCAGCAGCCATCGCCTGGCTAGCGGGTTTAATGAGCAGTTCTTC.

V and J are TRBV2 and TRBJ2-7; tentatively, D is TRBD1 (5 bases). Germline CDR1 is SNHLY and CDR2 is FYNNEI. The germline V and J ends were trimmed by 1 base and 2 bases, with 18 bases remaining between them. This CDR3 has 17 residues. CDR3 DNA: TGTGCCAGCAGTGAAGAAGGGGATAGGGATAGTCCCTACGAGCAGTACTTC. Its protein is CASSEEGDRDSPYEQYF.

The chain has TRBV6-5 and TRBJ2-7, with 8 bases aligning to TRBD1. CDR3 length equals 14 residues. The V segment lost 2 bases and the J segment 7 bases; nucleotides outside the gene matches: 7. CDR1 is MNHEY, CDR2 SVGAGI, per germline. The CDR3: CASSYGAGGREQYF. The CDR3 DNA is TGTGCCAGCAGTTACGGGGCAGGGGGCAGGGAGCAGTACTTC.

In DNA, the CDR3 is TGTGCCAGCAGCTTAGAGGGCCCCGGGACCGAGATGAACACTGAAGCTTTCTTT. Translated, it gives CASSLEGPGTEMNTEAFF. This rearrangement joins TRBV7-3 to TRBJ1-1, with D possibly TRBD1 on 5 matching bases. The V gene's germline CDR1 is SGHTA and CDR2 FQGTGA. There are 18 residues in the CDR3. Trimming stripped 2 bases from V and 0 bases from J, with 19 bases between.

The chain carries TRBV25-1 and TRBJ2-3; TRBD2 aligns across 8 bases. Trimming removed 0 bases from V and 3 bases from J; junction bases left unmatched: 5. The length of the CDR3 is 16 residues. Germline V gives CDR1 MGHDK, CDR2 SYGVNS. The CDR3 here is CASSEYTGGPTDTQYF. The CDR3 bases are TGTGCCAGCAGTGAATACACGGGGGGGCCGACAGATACGCAGTATTTT.

The table lists this clone with a count of one. V gene TRBV2 combines with J gene TRBJ2-3; D uncertain. Germline values: CDR1 SNHLY, CDR2 FYNNEI. This CDR3 is 16 amino acids long. The germline V and J ends were trimmed by 8 bases and 0 bases, with 18 bases remaining between them. The CDR3 bases are TGTGCCAGCGGGTCCGCCAACGACTCTAGCACAGATACGCAGTATTTT. Translated, it gives CASGSANDSSTDTQYF.

V gene TRBV27 combines with J gene TRBJ2-3; 8 nucleotides line up with TRBD2. The CDR3 covers 16 residues. V lost 4 bases and J lost 0; bases outside the gene matches: 6. The germline CDR1 and CDR2 sequences are MNHEY and SMNVEV (reference sequence). The CDR3 DNA follows: TGTGCCAGCAGTTCTGATGGCGGGAGGAGCACAGATACGCAGTATTTT. The encoded protein is CASSSDGGRSTDTQYF.

This rearrangement joins TRBV7-2 to TRBJ2-7; weak D call: TRBD2 (5 bases). CDR1 and CDR2 (germline): SGHTA, FQGNSA. The CDR3 is 14 residues long. V gave up 6 bases and J gave up 3 bases, with 15 bases separating them. The CDR3 bases are TGTGCCAGCAGTTATGACCCCCGGGGCTACGAGCAGTACTTC. Residues: CASSYDPRGYEQYF.

This sequence joins TRBV30 and TRBJ2-7; no firm D call. V was cut by 4 bases and J by 6 bases, with 13 bases left in between. CDR1 and CDR2 (germline): GTSNPN, SVGIG (reference sequence). The CDR3 runs to 12 residues. The CDR3 nucleotides read TGTGCCTGGAAGGGCTCTCCCCCCGAGCAGTACTTC. Translation gives CAWKGSPPEQYF.

This chain connects TRBV5-1 to TRBJ1-1; D is ambiguous. Germline CDR1 and CDR2: SGHRS and YFSETQ. V was shortened by 0 bases and J by 0 bases, with 9 bases between the two germline ends. The CDR3 sequence is 15 residues long. In DNA form, the CDR3 reads TGCGCCAGCAGCTTGGGGGATACCTTGAACACTGAAGCTTTCTTT. Its protein is CASSLGDTLNTEAFF.

The rearrangement uses TRBV7-9 and TRBJ2-3; possibly TRBD2 for D (5 bases). V lost 0 bases and J 2 bases, leaving 12 bases between the germline ends. Germline loops: CDR1 SEHNR, CDR2 FQNEAQ (reference sequence). This CDR3 comprises 16 residues. This CDR3 reads CASSLAPSPTTDTQYF. In DNA form, the CDR3 reads TGTGCCAGCAGCTTAGCGCCTAGCCCTACCACAGATACGCAGTATTTT. The full variable domain, completed using reference TRBV7-9 and TRBJ2-3, is DTGVSQNPRHKITKRGQNVTFRCDPISEHNRLYWYRQTLGQGPEFLTYFQNEAQLEKSRLLSDRFSAERPKGSFSTLEIQRTEQGDSAMYLCASSLAPSPTTDTQYFGPGTRLTVL.

The V and J genes are TRBV19 and TRBJ1-6, with D hard to call. Germline assignment: CDR1 LNHDA and CDR2 SQIVND (reference sequence). This CDR3 comprises 14 residues. The germline V and J ends were trimmed by 2 bases and 13 bases, with 15 bases remaining between them. CDR3 sequence (DNA): TGTGCCAGTAGTATAAGTCGCGACCGATCTCCCCTCCACTTT. Translating gives CASSISRDRSPLHF.

The gene calls are TRBV28 and TRBJ2-1; D is unresolved. CDR1 is MDHEN, CDR2 SYDVKM, per germline. The V gene lost 5 bases and the J gene lost 0 bases, with 11 bases spanning the gap. The CDR3 is 15 residues long. The CDR3 loop reads CASSPTPSSYNEQFF. CDR3 sequence (DNA): TGTGCCAGCAGTCCCACACCTAGCTCCTACAATGAGCAGTTCTTC.

This clone was seen a single time. CDR3 in DNA: TGTGCCAGCAGTGAAAGCGGGGGGGTACTCAATGAGCAGTTCTTC. The encoded protein is CASSESGGVLNEQFF. The chain couples TRBV2 to TRBJ2-1; 10 nucleotides line up with TRBD2. The J segment lost 6 bases and the V segment lost 2 bases, leaving 4 bases of the junction unmatched. Germline-derived CDR1 and CDR2 are SNHLY and FYNNEI. This CDR3 has 15 residues. The variable domain in full, with the rest retrieved from reference TRBV2 and TRBJ2-1, is EPEVTQTPSHQVTQMGQEVILRCVPISNHLYFYWYRQILGQKVEFLVSFYNNEISEKSEIFDDQFSVERPDGSNFTLKIRSTKLEDSAMYFCASSESGGVLNEQFFGPGTRLTVL.

The CDR3: CASRNKQGNYGYTF. The CDR3 nucleotides read TGTGCCAGCAGAAACAAACAGGGAAACTATGGCTACACCTTC. The chain employs TRBV5-6 and TRBJ1-2; weak D call: TRBD1 (6 bases). Germline assignment: CDR1 SGHDT and CDR2 YYEEEE. The CDR3 extends over 14 amino acids. With 5 bases removed from V and 2 bases from J, the gap between germline ends came to 13 bases.

The CDR3 coding sequence is TGTGCCAGCAGCAAAGGCGAGCGGGGCTCCTACGAGCAGTACTTC. Translating gives CASSKGERGSYEQYF. The rearrangement joins TRBV21-1 to TRBJ2-7; the tabulated D call, TRBD2, remains unverified against the DNA. TRBV21-1 is annotated as a pseudogene. This CDR3 is 15 amino acids long.

The chain joins TRBV5-1 to TRBJ2-7; D unclear. This CDR3 comprises 11 residues. Germline lookup yields CDR1 SGHRS and CDR2 YFSETQ. V lost 9 bases, J lost 6 bases, and 13 bases lay in between. Written as DNA, the CDR3 is TGCGCCACCCATCTAGTAGGCGAGCAGTACTTC. This codes for CATHLVGEQYF.

The chain is built from TRBV5-1 and TRBJ1-2; D is uncertain. The germline CDR1 and CDR2 sequences are SGHRS and YFSETQ. The CDR3 totals 13 residues. Trimming cost V 1 base and J 1 base, with 5 bases left between them. The CDR3 coding sequence is TGCGCCAGCAGCTTGTCCAGTAACTATGGCTACACCTTC. Residues: CASSLSSNYGYTF.

V and J are TRBV7-8 and TRBJ2-7; weak D call: TRBD1 (5 bases). CDR3 length: 14 residues. The V end lost 5 bases, the J end lost 3 bases, and 14 bases lay between the germline ends. Germline V CDR1 and CDR2: SGHVS, FQNEAQ. CDR3 in DNA: TGTGCCAGCAGCGCCTTGGGGCCCAACTACGAGCAGTACTTC. Its translation: CASSALGPNYEQYF.

The genes are TRBV7-3 and TRBJ1-2; D is possibly TRBD1 (5 bases). The V and J ends lost 2 bases and 4 bases respectively, with 17 bases between them. The CDR3 is 16 residues long. Germline V CDR1 and CDR2: SGHTA, FQGTGA. The CDR3 spells CASSLLTGDYAYGYTF. In nucleotides, the CDR3 is TGTGCCAGCAGCTTATTAACGGGGGATTATGCCTATGGCTACACCTTC.

V gene TRBV6-1 combines with J gene TRBJ1-1; a weak D match, TRBD1 (6 bases). The germline V gene encodes CDR1 MNHNS and CDR2 SASEGT. This CDR3 is built from 12 residues. V lost 2 bases and J lost 11, with 12 bases in between. The CDR3, as DNA: TGTGCCAGCAGTGAAATGGGGGCTTCGGCTTTCTTT. This codes for CASSEMGASAFF.

This clone has more than one count but fewer than ten. The J gene is TRBJ2-1, the V gene TRBV27; 11 bases are a match to TRBD2. Unmatched junction bases numbered 5, after V lost 5 bases and J lost 5 bases. The CDR3 extends over 15 amino acids. Per the germline V gene, CDR1 is MNHEY and CDR2 is SMNVEV (reference sequence). The CDR3 DNA reads TGTGCCAGCAGTCCAACTAGCGGGGGAGACAATGAGCAGTTCTTC. Translated, it gives CASSPTSGGDNEQFF.

This sequence joins TRBV9 and TRBJ2-1; TRBD2 aligns across 8 bases. The J segment lost 7 bases and the V segment lost 0 bases, leaving 9 bases of the junction unmatched. This CDR3 comprises 16 residues. Germline CDR1 reads SGDLS; CDR2 reads YYNGEE. The CDR3 nucleotides are TGTGCCAGCAGCGTAGCGTCGCGGGGGGCCTTTAATGAGCAGTTCTTC. Amino acid sequence: CASSVASRGAFNEQFF.